This T cell receptor (beta chain) came from a study of OX40 agonist ivuxolimab in advanced cancers. Produced via immunoSEQ multiplex PCR; TCRdb's table is partial and in-frame only. The table has around 50,000 clones, roughly 90% seen once. V was clipped by 1 base and J by 2 bases, with 9 bases between them. The germline V gene has CDR1 SGHAT and CDR2 FQDESV (reference sequence). The CDR3 spans 15 residues. This TCR came from an adult with an advanced solid tumor such as melanoma, head and neck, liver or kidney cancer. V usage is TRBV11-1 and J usage is TRBJ1-3; D gene unclear. Source: CD4+ or CD8+ T cells sorted from blood, taken in a trial of the OX40 agonist ivuxolimab. The CDR3 sequence is CASSLVGMAGNTIYF. The CDR3, as DNA: TGTGCCAGCAGCTTAGTGGGGATGGCTGGAAACACCATATATTTT.